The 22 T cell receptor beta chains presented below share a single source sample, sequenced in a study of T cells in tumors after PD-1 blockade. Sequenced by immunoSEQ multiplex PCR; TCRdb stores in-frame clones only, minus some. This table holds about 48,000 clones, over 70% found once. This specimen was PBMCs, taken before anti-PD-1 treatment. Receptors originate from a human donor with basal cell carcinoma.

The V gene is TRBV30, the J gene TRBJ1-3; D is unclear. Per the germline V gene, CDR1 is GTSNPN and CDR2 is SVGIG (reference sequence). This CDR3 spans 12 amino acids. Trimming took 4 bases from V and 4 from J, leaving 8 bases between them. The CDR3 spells CAWISGGNTIYF. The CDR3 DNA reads TGTGCCTGGATATCCGGGGGAAACACCATATATTTT.

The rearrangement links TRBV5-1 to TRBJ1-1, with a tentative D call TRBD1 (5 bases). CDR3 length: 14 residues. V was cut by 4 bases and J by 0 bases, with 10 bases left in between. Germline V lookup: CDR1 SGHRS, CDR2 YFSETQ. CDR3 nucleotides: TGCGCCAGCAGCCCCGGGACGGTGAACACTGAAGCTTTCTTT. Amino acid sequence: CASSPGTVNTEAFF. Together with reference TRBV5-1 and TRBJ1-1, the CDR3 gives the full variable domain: KAGVTQTPRYLIKTRGQQVTLSCSPISGHRSVSWYQQTPGQGLQFLFEYFSETQRNKGNFPGRFSGRQFSNSRSEMNVSTLELGDSALYLCASSPGTVNTEAFFGQGTRLTVV.

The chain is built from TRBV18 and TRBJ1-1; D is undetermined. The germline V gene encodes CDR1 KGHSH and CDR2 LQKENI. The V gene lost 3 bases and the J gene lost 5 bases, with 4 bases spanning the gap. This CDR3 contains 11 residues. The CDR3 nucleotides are TGTGCCAGCTCACCTGAAACTGAAGCTTTCTTT. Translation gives CASSPETEAFF.

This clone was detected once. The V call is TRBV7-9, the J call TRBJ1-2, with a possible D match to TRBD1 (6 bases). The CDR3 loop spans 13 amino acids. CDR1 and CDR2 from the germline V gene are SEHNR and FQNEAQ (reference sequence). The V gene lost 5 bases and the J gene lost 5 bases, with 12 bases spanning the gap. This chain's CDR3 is CASSPAGAYGYTF. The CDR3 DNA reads TGTGCCAGCAGCCCGGCGGGGGCGTATGGCTACACCTTC. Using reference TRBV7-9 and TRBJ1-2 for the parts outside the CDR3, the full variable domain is DTGVSQNPRHKITKRGQNVTFRCDPISEHNRLYWYRQTLGQGPEFLTYFQNEAQLEKSRLLSDRFSAERPKGSFSTLEIQRTEQGDSAMYLCASSPAGAYGYTFGSGTRLTVV.

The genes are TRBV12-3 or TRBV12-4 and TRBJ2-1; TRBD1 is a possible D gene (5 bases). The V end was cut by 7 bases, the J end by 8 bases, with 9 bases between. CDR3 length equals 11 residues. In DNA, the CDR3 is TGTGCCAGCACCCAGGGTCATGAGCAGTTCTTC. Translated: CASTQGHEQFF.

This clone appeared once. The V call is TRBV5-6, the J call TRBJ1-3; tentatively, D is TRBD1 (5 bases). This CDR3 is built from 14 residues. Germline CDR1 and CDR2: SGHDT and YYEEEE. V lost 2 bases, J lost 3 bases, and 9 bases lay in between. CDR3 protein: CASSFSRVGNTIYF. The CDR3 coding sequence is TGTGCCAGCAGCTTTAGCAGGGTTGGAAACACCATATATTTT.

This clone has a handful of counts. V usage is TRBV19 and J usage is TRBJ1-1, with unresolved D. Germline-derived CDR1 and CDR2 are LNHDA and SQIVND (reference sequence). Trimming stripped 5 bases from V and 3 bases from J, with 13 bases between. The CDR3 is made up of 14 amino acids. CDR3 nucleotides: TGTGCCAGTAGTTGGAAGGGTTCGGACACTGAAGCTTTCTTT. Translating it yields CASSWKGSDTEAFF.

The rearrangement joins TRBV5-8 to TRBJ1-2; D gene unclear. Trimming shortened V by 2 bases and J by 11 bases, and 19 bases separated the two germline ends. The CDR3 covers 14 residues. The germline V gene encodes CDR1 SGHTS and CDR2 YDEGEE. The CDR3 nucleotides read TGTGCCAGCAGCTTCCCCGGAGTGGCCAGATTATACACCTTC. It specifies CASSFPGVARLYTF.

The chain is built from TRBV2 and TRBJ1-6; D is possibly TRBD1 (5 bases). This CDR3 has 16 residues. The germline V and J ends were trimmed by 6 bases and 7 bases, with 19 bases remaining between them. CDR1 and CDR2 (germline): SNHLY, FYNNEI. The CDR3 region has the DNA TGTGCCAGCAGAGACCGAGCCGGGACCGAGAATTCACCCCTCCACTTT. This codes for CASRDRAGTENSPLHF.

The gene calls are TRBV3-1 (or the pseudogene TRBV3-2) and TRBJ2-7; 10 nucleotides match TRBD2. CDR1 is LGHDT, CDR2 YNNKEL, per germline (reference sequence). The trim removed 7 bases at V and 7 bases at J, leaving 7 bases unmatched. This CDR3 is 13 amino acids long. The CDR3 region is CASNPSGGGEQYF. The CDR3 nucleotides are TGTGCCAGCAACCCTAGCGGGGGTGGGGAGCAGTACTTC.

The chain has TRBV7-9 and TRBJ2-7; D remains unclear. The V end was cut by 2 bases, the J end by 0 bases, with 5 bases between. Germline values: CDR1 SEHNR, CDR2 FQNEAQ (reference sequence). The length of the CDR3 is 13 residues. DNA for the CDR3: TGTGCCAGCAGCTTAACAGCCTCCTACGAGCAGTACTTC. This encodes CASSLTASYEQYF.

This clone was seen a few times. The CDR3 bases are TGTGCCAGCAGTGAAGGACAGGCCAGGTCACCCCTCCACTTT. Its translation: CASSEGQARSPLHF. The genes are TRBV2 and TRBJ1-6; TRBD1 might be the D (6 bases). This CDR3 has 14 residues. With 1 base removed from V and 10 bases from J, the gap between germline ends came to 11 bases. Germline values: CDR1 SNHLY, CDR2 FYNNEI.

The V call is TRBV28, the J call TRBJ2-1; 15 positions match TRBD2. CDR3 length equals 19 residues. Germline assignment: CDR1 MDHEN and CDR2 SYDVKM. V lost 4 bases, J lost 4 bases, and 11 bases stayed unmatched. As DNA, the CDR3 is TGTGCCAGCAGTTACCGTCTTGGACTAGCGGGGGGGTATTACAATGAGCAGTTCTTC. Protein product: CASSYRLGLAGGYYNEQFF.

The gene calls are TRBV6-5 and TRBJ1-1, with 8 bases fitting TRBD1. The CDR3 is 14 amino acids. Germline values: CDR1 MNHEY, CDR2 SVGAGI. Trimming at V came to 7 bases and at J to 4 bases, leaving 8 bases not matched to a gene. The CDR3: CASNSGTGSTEAFF. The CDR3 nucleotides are TGTGCCAGCAACTCAGGGACAGGTAGCACTGAAGCTTTCTTT.

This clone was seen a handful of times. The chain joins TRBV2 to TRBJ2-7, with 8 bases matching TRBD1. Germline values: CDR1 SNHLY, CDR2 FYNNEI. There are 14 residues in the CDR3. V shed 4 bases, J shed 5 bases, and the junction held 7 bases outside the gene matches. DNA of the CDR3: TGTGCCAGCAGTGGAGACAGGGGCAGAAACGAGCAGTACTTC. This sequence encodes CASSGDRGRNEQYF.

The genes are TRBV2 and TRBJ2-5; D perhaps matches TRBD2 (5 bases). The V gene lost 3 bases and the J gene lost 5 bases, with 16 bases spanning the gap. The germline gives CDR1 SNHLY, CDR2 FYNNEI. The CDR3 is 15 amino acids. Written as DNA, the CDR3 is TGTGCCAGCAGTGAGCGGCGGGCTCAGAGGGAGACCCAGTACTTC. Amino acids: CASSERRAQRETQYF.

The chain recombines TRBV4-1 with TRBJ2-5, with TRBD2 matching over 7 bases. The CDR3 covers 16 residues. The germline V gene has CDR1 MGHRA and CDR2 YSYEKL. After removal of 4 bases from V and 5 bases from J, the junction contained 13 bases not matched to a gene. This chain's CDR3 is CASSLGAWGGQETQYF. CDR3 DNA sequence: TGCGCCAGCAGCCTCGGAGCCTGGGGGGGTCAGGAGACCCAGTACTTC.

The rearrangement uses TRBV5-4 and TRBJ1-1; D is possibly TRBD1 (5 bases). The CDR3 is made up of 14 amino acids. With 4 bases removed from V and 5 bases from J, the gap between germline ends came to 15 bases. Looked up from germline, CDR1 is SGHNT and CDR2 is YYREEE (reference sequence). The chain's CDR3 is CASSRSPGATEAFF. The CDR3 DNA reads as TGTGCCAGCAGCCGGTCCCCCGGGGCGACTGAAGCTTTCTTT.

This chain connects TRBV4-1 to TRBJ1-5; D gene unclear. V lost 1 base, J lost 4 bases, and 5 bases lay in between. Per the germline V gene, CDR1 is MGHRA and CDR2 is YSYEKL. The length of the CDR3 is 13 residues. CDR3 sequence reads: CASSQALNQPQHF. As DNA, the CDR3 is TGCGCCAGCAGCCAAGCCCTTAATCAGCCCCAGCATTTT.

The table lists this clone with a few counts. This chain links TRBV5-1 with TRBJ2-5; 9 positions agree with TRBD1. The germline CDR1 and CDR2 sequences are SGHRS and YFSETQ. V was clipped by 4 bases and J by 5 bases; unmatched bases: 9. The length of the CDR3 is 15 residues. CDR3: CASSPDRGARETQYF. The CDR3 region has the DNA TGCGCCAGCAGCCCCGACAGGGGGGCGCGGGAGACCCAGTACTTC.

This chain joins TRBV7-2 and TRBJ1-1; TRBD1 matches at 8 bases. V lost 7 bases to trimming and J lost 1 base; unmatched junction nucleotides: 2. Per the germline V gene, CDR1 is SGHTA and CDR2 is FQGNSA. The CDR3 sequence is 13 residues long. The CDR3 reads CASTDRGNTEAFF. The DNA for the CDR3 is TGTGCCAGCACCGACAGGGGGAACACTGAAGCTTTCTTT. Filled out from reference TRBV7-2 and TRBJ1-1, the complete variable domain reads GAGVSQSPSNKVTEKGKDVELRCDPISGHTALYWYRQSLGQGLEFLIYFQGNSAPDKSGLPSDRFSAERTGGSVSTLTIQRTQQEDSAVYLCASTDRGNTEAFFGQGTRLTVV.

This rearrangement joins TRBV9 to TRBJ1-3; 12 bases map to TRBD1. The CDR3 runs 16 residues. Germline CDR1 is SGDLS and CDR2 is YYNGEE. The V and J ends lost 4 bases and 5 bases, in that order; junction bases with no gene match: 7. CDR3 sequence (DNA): TGTGCCAGCAGCCCTCGGGGACAGGGGGCAAGAAACACCATATATTTT. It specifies CASSPRGQGARNTIYF.